This T cell receptor (beta chain) was identified during a study of early T cells in non-severe SARS-CoV-2 infection. General observations from the study: VDJdb matching skewed toward anti-spike CD8 responses, missing private and CD4 specificities.

This CDR3 spans 14 amino acids. V lost 5 bases and J 4 bases, leaving 14 bases between the germline ends. A few counts support this clonotype. Its antigen is not identified. Unique molecular identifier tags were affixed to discrete cDNA molecules. TCRdb re-called the 5' RACE reads with MiXCR, one entry per CDR3 protein. The sample contains 50,000 or so distinct CDR3 sequences, approximately 5.6% of which appear only once. This clonotype was obtained from an adult who was a healthcare worker with PCR-confirmed SARS-CoV-2 infection or an uninfected control (not recorded which). The chain couples TRBV12-3 or TRBV12-4 to TRBJ2-5; possibly TRBD1 for D (6 bases). Sequences were obtained from whole blood. CDR3 DNA sequence: TGTGCCAGCAGTCAGGGGAGATCGGGAGAGACCCAGTACTTC. Encoded protein: CASSQGRSGETQYF.